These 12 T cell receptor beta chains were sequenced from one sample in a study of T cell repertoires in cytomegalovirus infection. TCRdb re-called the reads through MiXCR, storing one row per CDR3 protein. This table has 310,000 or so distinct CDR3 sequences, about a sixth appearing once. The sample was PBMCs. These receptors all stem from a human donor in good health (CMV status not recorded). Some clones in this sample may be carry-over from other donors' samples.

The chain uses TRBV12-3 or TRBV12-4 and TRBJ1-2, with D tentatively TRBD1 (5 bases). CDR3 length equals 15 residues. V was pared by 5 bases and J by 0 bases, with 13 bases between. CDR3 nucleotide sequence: TGTGCCAGCAGTCTCCACCCGACAGCTAACTATGGCTACACCTTC. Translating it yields CASSLHPTANYGYTF.

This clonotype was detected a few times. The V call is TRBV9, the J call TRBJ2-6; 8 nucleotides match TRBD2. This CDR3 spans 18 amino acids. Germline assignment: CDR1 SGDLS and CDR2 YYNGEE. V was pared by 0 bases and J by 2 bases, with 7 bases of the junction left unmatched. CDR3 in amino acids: CASSVDGGAGPGANVLTF. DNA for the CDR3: TGTGCCAGCAGCGTAGACGGGGGGGCCGGGCCTGGGGCCAACGTCCTGACTTTC.

The CDR3 region is CASSLEPSRVEGALGETQYF. The CDR3 DNA follows: TGTGCCAGCAGCTTAGAGCCCTCCCGGGTTGAGGGGGCGCTTGGTGAGACCCAGTACTTC. The rearrangement joins TRBV11-3 to TRBJ2-5; TRBD1 aligns across 7 bases. Germline values: CDR1 SGHNT, CDR2 YENEEA. The CDR3 loop spans 20 amino acids. V lost 0 bases to trimming and J lost 5 bases; unmatched junction nucleotides: 21.

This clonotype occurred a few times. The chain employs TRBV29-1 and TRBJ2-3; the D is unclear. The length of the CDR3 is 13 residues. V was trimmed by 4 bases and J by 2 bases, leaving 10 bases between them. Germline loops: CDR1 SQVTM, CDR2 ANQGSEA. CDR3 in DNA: TGCAGCGTTGCCGGTAGAGCCACAGATACGCAGTATTTT. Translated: CSVAGRATDTQYF.

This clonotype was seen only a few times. Here the CDR3 reads CASSLILGAQEKLFF. The CDR3 DNA reads as TGTGCCAGCAGTTTAATCCTGGGGGCGCAGGAAAAACTGTTTTTT. The chain couples TRBV12-3 or TRBV12-4 to TRBJ1-4, with a possible D match to TRBD1 (6 bases). The ends were cut back, 2 bases at V and 8 bases at J, with 15 bases in the middle. This CDR3 is 15 amino acids long.

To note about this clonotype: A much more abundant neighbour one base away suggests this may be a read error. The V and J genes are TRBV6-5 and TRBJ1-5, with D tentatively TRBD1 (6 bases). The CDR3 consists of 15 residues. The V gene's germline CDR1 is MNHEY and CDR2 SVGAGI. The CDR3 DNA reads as TGTGCCAGCAGTCTGGACAGAAATAGCAATCAGCTCCAGCATTTT. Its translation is CASSLDRNSNQLQHF.

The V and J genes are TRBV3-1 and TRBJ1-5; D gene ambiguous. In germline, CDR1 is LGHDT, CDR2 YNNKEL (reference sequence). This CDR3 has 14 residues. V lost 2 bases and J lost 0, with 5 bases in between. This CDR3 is CASSQQHSNQPQHF. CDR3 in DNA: TGTGCCAGCAGCCAACAGCATAGCAATCAGCCCCAGCATTTT. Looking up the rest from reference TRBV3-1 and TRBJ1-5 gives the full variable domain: DTAVSQTPKYLVTQMGNDKSIKCEQNLGHDTMYWYKQDSKKFLKIMFSYNNKELIINETVPNRFSPKSPDKAHLNLHINSLELGDSAVYFCASSQQHSNQPQHFGDGTRLSIL.

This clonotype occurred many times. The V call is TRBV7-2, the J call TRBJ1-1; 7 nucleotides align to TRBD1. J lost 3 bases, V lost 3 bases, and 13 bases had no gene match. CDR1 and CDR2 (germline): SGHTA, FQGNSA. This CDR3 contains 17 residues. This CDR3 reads CASSFHRDSDFHTEAFF. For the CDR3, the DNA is TGTGCCAGCAGCTTCCACCGGGACAGCGATTTTCACACTGAAGCTTTCTTT.

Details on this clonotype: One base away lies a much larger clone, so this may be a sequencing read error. CDR3 in amino acids: CASSTESYNEQFF. DNA for the CDR3: TGTGCCAGCAGCACGGAATCCTACAATGAGCAGTTCTTC. The chain has TRBV2 and TRBJ2-1; no firm D call. Germline CDR1 SNHLY, CDR2 FYNNEI. V dropped 6 bases and J dropped 1 base, with 7 bases sitting between them. CDR3 length equals 13 residues. Drawing the rest from reference TRBV2 and TRBJ2-1, the complete variable domain is EPEVTQTPSHQVTQMGQEVILRCVPISNHLYFYWYRQILGQKVEFLVSFYNNEISEKSEIFDDQFSVERPDGSNFTLKIRSTKLEDSAMYFCASSTESYNEQFFGPGTRLTVL.

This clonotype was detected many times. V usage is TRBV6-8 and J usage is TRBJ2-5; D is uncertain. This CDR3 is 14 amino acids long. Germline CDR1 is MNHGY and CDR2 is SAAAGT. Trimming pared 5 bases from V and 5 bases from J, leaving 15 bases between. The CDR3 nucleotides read TGTGCCAGCAGTCCCAGCCGTCCCGGGGAGACCCAGTACTTC. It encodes CASSPSRPGETQYF.

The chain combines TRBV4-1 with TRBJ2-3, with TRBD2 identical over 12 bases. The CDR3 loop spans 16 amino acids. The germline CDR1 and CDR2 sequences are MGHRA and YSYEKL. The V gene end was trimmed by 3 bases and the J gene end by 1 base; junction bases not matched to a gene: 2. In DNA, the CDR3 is TGCGCCAGCAGCCATTGGACTAGCGGGGGCACAGATACGCAGTATTTT. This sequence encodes CASSHWTSGGTDTQYF.

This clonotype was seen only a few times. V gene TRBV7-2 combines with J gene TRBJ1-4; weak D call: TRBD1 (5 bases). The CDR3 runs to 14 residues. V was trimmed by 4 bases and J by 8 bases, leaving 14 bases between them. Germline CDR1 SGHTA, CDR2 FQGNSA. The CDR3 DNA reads TGTGCCAGCAGCTCGTATGGGGCAAGAGAAAAACTGTTTTTT. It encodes CASSSYGAREKLFF.